The following is a T cell receptor (beta chain) sequence with its context. Its antigen is unidentified. The CDR3 length is 18 residues. The trim removed 0 bases at V and 5 bases at J, leaving 10 bases unmatched. Germline V gene sequence: CDR1 SGHAT, CDR2 FQDESV (reference sequence). The entry originates in a study of cytomegalovirus exposure and HLA in healthy donors. PCR amplification relied on 60 Vbeta primers (plus 13 Jbeta primers). Sequenced by immunoSEQ multiplex PCR; TCRdb stores in-frame clones only, minus some. The table records under 200,000 clones, almost 85% of them present only once. Study-level findings and limits: When a later analysis was performed, an Asian-associated ancestry cluster reportedly had fewer N-insertions than the roughly 700-donor mean.

The TCR comes from a boy aged 5-17 years in good health and CMV-seronegative. The chain carries TRBV11-1 and TRBJ2-5; 12 nucleotides align to TRBD1. The sample was PBMCs. CDR3 nucleotide sequence: TGTGCCAGCAGCTTAGCGGGACAGGGGGCGCCGGGATTCGAGACCCAGTACTTC. Translated: CASSLAGQGAPGFETQYF.